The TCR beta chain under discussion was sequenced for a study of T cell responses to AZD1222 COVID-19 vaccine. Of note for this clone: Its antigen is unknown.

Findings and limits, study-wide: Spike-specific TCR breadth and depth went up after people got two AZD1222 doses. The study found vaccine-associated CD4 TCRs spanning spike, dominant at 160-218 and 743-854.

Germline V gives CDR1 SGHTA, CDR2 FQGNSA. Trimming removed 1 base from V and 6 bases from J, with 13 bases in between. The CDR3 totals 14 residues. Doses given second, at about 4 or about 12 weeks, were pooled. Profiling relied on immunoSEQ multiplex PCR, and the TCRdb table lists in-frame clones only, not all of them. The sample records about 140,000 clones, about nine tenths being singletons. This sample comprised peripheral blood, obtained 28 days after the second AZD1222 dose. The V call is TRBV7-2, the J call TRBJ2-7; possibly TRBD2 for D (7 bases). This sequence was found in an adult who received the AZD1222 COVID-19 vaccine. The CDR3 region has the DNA TGTGCCAGCAGCTTAGACGGGGGGCGCGTCGAGCAGTACTTC. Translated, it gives CASSLDGGRVEQYF.